These T cell receptor beta chains were read from a single sample in a study of blood T cells in healthy people across ages. Using its own MiXCR run on the 5' RACE reads, TCRdb lists one record per CDR3 protein. In the table there are hundreds of thousands of distinct CDR3 sequences, approximately 30% of which are singletons. The sequencing input was blood. Receptors were obtained from a woman of 80 years or more in good health. Each CDR3 is given with its conserved first and last residue. A D gene is named only where the DNA matches it firmly. Only some rows state a clone size, as once, few, many or a class for expanded clones.

v_call: TRBV4-1
j_call: TRBJ1-2
clone_size: many
d_call: TRBD1
cdr3_aa: CASSQTGEGYGYTF
cdr3_nt: TGCGCCAGCAGCCAAACAGGGGAAGGCTATGGCTACACCTTC

v_call: TRBV5-1
j_call: TRBJ2-3
clone_size: many
d_call: NA
cdr3_aa: CASNLAGVSTDTQYF
cdr3_nt: TGCGCCAGCAACTTAGCCGGGGTGAGCACAGATACGCAGTATTTT

v_call: TRBV7-3
j_call: TRBJ2-2
clone_size: NA
d_call: NA
cdr3_aa: CASSLRARGVGTGELFF
cdr3_nt: TGTGCCAGCAGCTTAAGGGCGAGGGGTGTAGGCACCGGGGAGCTGTTTTTT

v_call: TRBV20-1
j_call: TRBJ1-2
clone_size: many
d_call: TRBD1
cdr3_aa: CSARAHRGKGYGYTF
cdr3_nt: TGCAGTGCTAGAGCGCACAGGGGGAAAGGCTATGGCTACACCTTC

v_call: TRBV3-1
j_call: TRBJ1-1
clone_size: NA
d_call: NA
cdr3_aa: CASSPSDRRNTEAFF
cdr3_nt: TGTGCCAGCAGCCCAAGCGACAGGAGAAACACTGAAGCTTTCTTT

v_call: TRBV9
j_call: TRBJ2-1
clone_size: many
d_call: NA
cdr3_aa: CASSVELLGANEQFF
cdr3_nt: TGTGCCAGCAGCGTAGAACTTTTAGGGGCCAATGAGCAGTTCTTC

v_call: TRBV7-2
j_call: TRBJ2-3
clone_size: many
d_call: TRBD2
cdr3_aa: CASSLVVGLAGATDTQYF
cdr3_nt: TGTGCCAGCAGCTTAGTAGTAGGACTAGCGGGGGCCACAGATACGCAGTATTTT

v_call: TRBV5-1
j_call: TRBJ2-2
clone_size: NA
d_call: NA
cdr3_aa: CASGSTGNTGELFF
cdr3_nt: TGCGCCAGCGGTTCTACAGGGAACACCGGGGAGCTGTTTTTT

v_call: TRBV6-1
j_call: TRBJ1-5
clone_size: NA
d_call: NA
cdr3_aa: CASSKHNSNPPQHF
cdr3_nt: TGTGCCAGCAGCAAACATAATAGCAATCCGCCCCAGCATTTT

v_call: TRBV7-8
j_call: TRBJ2-5
clone_size: NA
d_call: NA
cdr3_aa: CASSLAVTRGGETQYF
cdr3_nt: TGTGCCAGCAGCTTAGCCGTTACGAGGGGGGGAGAGACCCAGTACTTC

v_call: TRBV5-1
j_call: TRBJ2-3
clone_size: many
d_call: TRBD1
cdr3_aa: CASTGGAGTDTQYF
cdr3_nt: TGCGCCAGCACAGGGGGCGCAGGCACAGATACGCAGTATTTT

v_call: TRBV5-1
j_call: TRBJ2-3
clone_size: many
d_call: TRBD2
cdr3_aa: CASNPSGRADTQYF
cdr3_nt: TGCGCCAGCAACCCTAGCGGGCGGGCAGATACGCAGTATTTT

v_call: TRBV7-2
j_call: TRBJ2-7
clone_size: NA
d_call: NA
cdr3_aa: CASSLYTGEQYF
cdr3_nt: TGTGCCAGCAGCCTATACACCGGCGAGCAGTACTTC

v_call: TRBV20-1
j_call: TRBJ2-3
clone_size: large
d_call: NA
cdr3_aa: CSALRLTDTQYF
cdr3_nt: TGCAGTGCTCTCCGACTCACAGATACGCAGTATTTT

v_call: TRBV5-6
j_call: TRBJ1-5
clone_size: NA
d_call: TRBD1
cdr3_aa: CASSSQGGRGKNRPQHF
cdr3_nt: TGTGCCAGCAGTTCCCAGGGGGGAAGGGGAAAAAATCGGCCCCAGCATTTT

v_call: TRBV7-8
j_call: TRBJ2-7
clone_size: many
d_call: TRBD2
cdr3_aa: CASSITGTSGYEQYF
cdr3_nt: TGTGCCAGCAGCATAACCGGGACTAGCGGCTACGAGCAGTACTTC

v_call: TRBV2
j_call: TRBJ1-3
clone_size: few
d_call: NA
cdr3_aa: CASRPGGTTGNTIYF
cdr3_nt: TGTGCCAGCAGGCCGGGAGGGACTACTGGAAACACCATATATTTT

v_call: TRBV18
j_call: TRBJ2-5
clone_size: many
d_call: NA
cdr3_aa: CASSPNGVETQYF
cdr3_nt: TGTGCCAGCTCACCCAACGGGGTGGAGACCCAGTACTTC

v_call: TRBV4-1
j_call: TRBJ2-1
clone_size: many
d_call: TRBD1
cdr3_aa: CASSQTPGQTYNEQFF
cdr3_nt: TGCGCCAGCAGCCAAACACCGGGACAGACCTACAATGAGCAGTTCTTC

v_call: TRBV12-3/TRBV12-4
j_call: TRBJ1-2
clone_size: NA
d_call: TRBD1
cdr3_aa: CASTHPGQAVSVGYTF
cdr3_nt: TGTGCCAGCACCCACCCTGGACAGGCCGTTTCGGTAGGCTACACCTTC

v_call: TRBV20-1
j_call: TRBJ2-5
clone_size: many
d_call: TRBD1
cdr3_aa: CSARTTGDTQYF
cdr3_nt: TGCAGTGCTAGAACAACAGGGGATACCCAGTACTTC

v_call: TRBV4-3
j_call: TRBJ1-2
clone_size: many
d_call: NA
cdr3_aa: CASSQDLGRHYGYTF
cdr3_nt: TGCGCCAGCAGCCAAGATCTTGGCAGACACTATGGCTACACCTTC

v_call: TRBV10-3
j_call: TRBJ2-5
clone_size: few
d_call: NA
cdr3_aa: CAISGGMETQYF
cdr3_nt: TGTGCCATCAGTGGTGGGATGGAGACCCAGTACTTC

v_call: TRBV7-8
j_call: TRBJ1-1
clone_size: NA
d_call: NA
cdr3_aa: CASSLGGRDTEAFF
cdr3_nt: TGTGCCAGCAGCTTAGGAGGGAGGGACACTGAAGCTTTCTTT

v_call: TRBV30
j_call: TRBJ1-5
clone_size: NA
d_call: NA
cdr3_aa: CAWTLQGTNQPQHF
cdr3_nt: TGTGCCTGGACCTTACAGGGAACCAATCAGCCCCAGCATTTT

v_call: TRBV5-1
j_call: TRBJ2-7
clone_size: many
d_call: TRBD1
cdr3_aa: CASSPRTGDNGEQYF
cdr3_nt: TGCGCCAGCAGCCCGAGGACAGGGGATAACGGCGAGCAGTACTTC

v_call: TRBV14
j_call: TRBJ1-1
clone_size: few
d_call: NA
cdr3_aa: CASSRTLVNTEAFF
cdr3_nt: TGTGCCAGCAGCAGGACCTTGGTGAACACTGAAGCTTTCTTT

v_call: TRBV20-1
j_call: TRBJ1-1
clone_size: NA
d_call: NA
cdr3_aa: CSASDRRWAFF
cdr3_nt: TGCAGTGCTAGCGACAGGCGTTGGGCTTTCTTT

v_call: TRBV7-9
j_call: TRBJ1-5
clone_size: many
d_call: TRBD1
cdr3_aa: CASSSGQINQPQHF
cdr3_nt: TGTGCCAGCAGCTCGGGACAGATTAATCAGCCCCAGCATTTT

v_call: TRBV10-3
j_call: TRBJ1-1
clone_size: few
d_call: TRBD1
cdr3_aa: CATTGKDGTEAFF
cdr3_nt: TGTGCCACGACAGGGAAGGATGGCACTGAAGCTTTCTTT

v_call: TRBV28
j_call: TRBJ2-4
clone_size: NA
d_call: TRBD2
cdr3_aa: CASKVGGGAKNIQYF
cdr3_nt: TGTGCCAGCAAGGTTGGGGGGGGAGCCAAAAACATTCAGTACTTC

v_call: TRBV14
j_call: TRBJ1-2
clone_size: NA
d_call: NA
cdr3_aa: CASSRGAIGYGYTF
cdr3_nt: TGTGCCAGCAGCCGAGGGGCGATAGGCTATGGCTACACCTTC

v_call: TRBV6-1
j_call: TRBJ1-5
clone_size: NA
d_call: TRBD1
cdr3_aa: CASRGDRGSGQPQHF
cdr3_nt: TGTGCCAGCAGGGGAGACAGGGGAAGCGGGCAGCCCCAGCATTTT